These 3 T cell receptor beta chains came from one sample sequenced in a study of blood T cell repertoires in COVID-19. The assay was immunoSEQ multiplex PCR, and TCRdb's table has in-frame clones only and misses some. The profile shows 100,000 to 150,000 clones, 70% to 80% of them singletons. The source material was peripheral blood. Every receptor here comes from a human donor in a cohort sampled during active COVID-19.

This clone was counted a few times. The V gene is TRBV28, the J gene TRBJ2-3; TRBD2 might be the D (5 bases). In germline, CDR1 is MDHEN, CDR2 SYDVKM. The length of the CDR3 is 14 residues. Trimming pared 2 bases from V and 3 bases from J, leaving 9 bases between. CDR3 protein: CASSLPGMTDTQYF. CDR3 DNA sequence: TGTGCCAGCAGTTTACCGGGGATGACAGATACGCAGTATTTT.

This clone came up once. The chain joins TRBV7-2 to TRBJ2-5; 15 positions agree with TRBD2. Germline lookup yields CDR1 SGHTA and CDR2 FQGNSA. The junction had 12 bases not matched to a gene; V was cut back by 5 bases and J by 5 bases. The CDR3 is made up of 18 amino acids. CDR3 protein: CASSHGLAGGPNGETQYF. DNA for the CDR3: TGTGCCAGCAGCCATGGACTAGCGGGAGGGCCTAACGGGGAGACCCAGTACTTC.

V and J are TRBV6-2 or TRBV6-3 and TRBJ2-7; a possible D gene is TRBD1 (6 bases). V was trimmed by 5 bases and J by 1 base, leaving 12 bases between them. The CDR3 extends over 14 amino acids. CDR1 is MNHEY and CDR2 is SVGEGT in the germline V gene. CDR3 loop: CASSTGDKSYEQYF. CDR3 DNA sequence: TGTGCCAGCAGTACCGGGGACAAATCCTACGAGCAGTACTTC.